The 5 T cell receptor beta chains listed next were all sequenced from one sample in a study of blood T cell repertoires in COVID-19. The table came from immunoSEQ multiplex PCR; TCRdb's copy has only in-frame clones and leaves some out. In the table there are about 270,000 clones, about nine tenths of which are singletons. Source material: peripheral blood. Receptors were obtained from a person in their late teens or twenties with COVID-19, enrolled during active disease.

This clone has a single count. This chain connects TRBV10-3 to TRBJ2-7, with D possibly matching TRBD2 (5 bases). This CDR3 comprises 13 residues. Germline V gives CDR1 ENHRY, CDR2 SYGVKD. The V gene lost 8 bases and the J gene lost 2 bases, with 13 bases spanning the gap. The CDR3 DNA is TGTGCCATCTGGAGCGGTAGTCCCTACGAGCAGTACTTC. Translating it yields CAIWSGSPYEQYF.

The rearrangement links TRBV28 to TRBJ2-7; possibly TRBD2 for D (5 bases). The germline V gene has CDR1 MDHEN and CDR2 SYDVKM. Trimming removed 2 bases at V and 7 bases at J, with 12 bases between. The CDR3 spans 13 residues. The CDR3 DNA sequence: TGTGCCAGCAGTTTAACCCCATCGGGGGAGCAGTACTTC. Encoded protein: CASSLTPSGEQYF.

The CDR3 nucleotides are TGTGCCAGTAGTATAGACTACACGGGGAACACTGAAGCTTTCTTT. Protein product: CASSIDYTGNTEAFF. The chain couples TRBV19 to TRBJ1-1; no firm D call. There are 15 residues in the CDR3. CDR1 is LNHDA, CDR2 SQIVND, per germline (reference sequence). V was clipped by 0 bases and J by 1 base, with 9 bases between them.

CDR3 in DNA: TGTGCCAGCAGCTTAAAGGCGGTTCAGGGGAGAAACACTGAAGCTTTCTTT. Its translation: CASSLKAVQGRNTEAFF. The V and J genes are TRBV11-2 and TRBJ1-1, with TRBD1 as a possible D gene (6 bases). The CDR3 sequence is 17 residues long. Looked up from germline, CDR1 is SGHAT and CDR2 is FQNNGV. The ends were cut back, 2 bases at V and 2 bases at J, with 18 bases in the middle.

In this sample, this clone turned up a few times. The J gene is TRBJ1-5, the V gene TRBV10-3; the D is unclear. V gave up 5 bases and J gave up 2 bases, with 7 bases separating them. The germline CDR1 and CDR2 sequences are ENHRY and SYGVKD. The CDR3 runs to 13 residues. CDR3 residues: CAISPEGNQPQHF. CDR3 in DNA: TGTGCCATCAGTCCGGAGGGCAATCAGCCCCAGCATTTT.